The subject of this entry is one T cell receptor beta chain. The data were taken from a study of blood T cell repertoires in COVID-19. Across 20 to 25 US areas, participants ranged in age from about 18 to 90 years. Two consecutive negative NP/OP PCR tests, clearance, or resolved symptoms defined Cohort 3 recovery. With V trimmed by 2 bases and J by 2 bases, 10 bases remained unmatched. This CDR3 region has 17 residues. The germline gives CDR1 SGHDT, CDR2 YYEEEE. Sequencing was performed with immunoSEQ multiplex PCR; in TCRdb, only in-frame clones are kept and a portion is missing. The sample yields over 350,000 clones, 70% to 90% seen once.

This sequence originates from a woman in her late teens or twenties who had recovered from COVID-19. Sequenced input: PBMCs or T cells enriched from blood (not recorded which). The chain employs TRBV5-6 and TRBJ1-5; 7 bases align to TRBD1. The CDR3 DNA sequence: TGTGCCAGCAGCTTTTTCTCAGGACAGGTGGGCAATCAGCCCCAGCATTTT. Translated: CASSFFSGQVGNQPQHF.